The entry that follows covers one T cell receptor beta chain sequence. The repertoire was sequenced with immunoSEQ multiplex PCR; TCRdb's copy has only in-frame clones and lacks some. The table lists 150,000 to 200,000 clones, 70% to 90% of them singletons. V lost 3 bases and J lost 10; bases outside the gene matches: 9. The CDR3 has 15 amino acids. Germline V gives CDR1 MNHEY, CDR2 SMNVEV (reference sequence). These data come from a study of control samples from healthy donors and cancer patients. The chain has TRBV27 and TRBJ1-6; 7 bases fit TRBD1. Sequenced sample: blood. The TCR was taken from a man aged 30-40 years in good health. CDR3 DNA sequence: TGTGCCAGCAGTTTGATGACAGGGCCAGGGTCACCCCTCCACTTT. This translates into CASSLMTGPGSPLHF.